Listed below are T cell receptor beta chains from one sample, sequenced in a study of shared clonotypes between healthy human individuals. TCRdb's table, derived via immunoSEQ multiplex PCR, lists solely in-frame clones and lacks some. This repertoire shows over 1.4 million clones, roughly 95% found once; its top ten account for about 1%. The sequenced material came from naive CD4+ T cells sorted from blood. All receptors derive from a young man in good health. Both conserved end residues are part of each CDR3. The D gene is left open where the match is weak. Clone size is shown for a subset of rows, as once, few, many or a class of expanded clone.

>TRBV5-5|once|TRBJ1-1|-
TGTGCCAGCAGCCGTAGGGCGGGTGAGACTGAAGCTTTCTTT
CASSRRAGETEAFF
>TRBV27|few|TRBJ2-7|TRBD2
TGTGCCAGCAGCATCTTTGCTAGCGGGAGCCCCTACGAGCAGTACTTC
CASSIFASGSPYEQYF
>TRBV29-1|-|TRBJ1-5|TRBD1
TGCAGCGCCGGACAGGGAGAACAGCCCCAGCATTTT
CSAGQGEQPQHF
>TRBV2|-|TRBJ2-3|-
TGTGCCAGCAGTGGGCGGCTAACAGATACGCAGTATTTT
CASSGRLTDTQYF
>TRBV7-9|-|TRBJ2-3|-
TGTGCCAGCAGCTTAGCGGGGAACACAGATACGCAGTATTTT
CASSLAGNTDTQYF
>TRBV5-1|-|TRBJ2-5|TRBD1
TGCGCCAGCACCACCCACGGACAGGGCAGAGAGACCCAGTACTTC
CASTTHGQGRETQYF
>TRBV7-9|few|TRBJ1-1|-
TGTGCCAGTCAGGGGTTATGGGCTGAAGCTTTCTTT
CASQGLWAEAFF
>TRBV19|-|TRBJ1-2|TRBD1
TGTGCCAGTAGTATCAGATCGGAAAACAGGGGAGTGGGCTACACCTTC
CASSIRSENRGVGYTF
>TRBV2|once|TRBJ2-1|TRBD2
TGTGCCAGCAGTGAAGCGCTTCTAGCGGGTCACAATGAGCAGTTCTTC
CASSEALLAGHNEQFF
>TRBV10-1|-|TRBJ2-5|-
TGCGCCAGCAGTGAGTCGATCGGCGGAACCCAAGAGACCCAGTACTTC
CASSESIGGTQETQYF
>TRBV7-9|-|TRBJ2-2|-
TGTGCCAGCAGCTCTGTCAACACCGGGGAGCTGTTTTTT
CASSSVNTGELFF
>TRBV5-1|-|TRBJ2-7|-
TGCGCCAGCAGCCAAGAGAGGGGCGAGCAGTACTTC
CASSQERGEQYF
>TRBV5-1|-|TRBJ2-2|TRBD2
TGCGCCAGCGGGGGAGGGTCGAACACCGGGGAGCTGTTTTTT
CASGGGSNTGELFF
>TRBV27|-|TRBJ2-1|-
TGTGCCAGCAGTTTGGTGCGGCCCATGTACAATGAGCAGTTCTTC
CASSLVRPMYNEQFF
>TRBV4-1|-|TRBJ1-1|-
TGCGCCAGCAGCCAAGAGGGGGGCAGGGAGGGGTATATGAACACTGAAGCTTTCTTT
CASSQEGGREGYMNTEAFF
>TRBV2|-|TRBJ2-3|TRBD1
TGTGCCAGCAGGTCTTACACAGGGGGCGCATCCCCCACAGATACGCAGTATTTT
CASRSYTGGASPTDTQYF
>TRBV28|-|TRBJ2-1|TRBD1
TGTGCCAGCAGTTTGTGGACAGGGGGTCCCTACAATGAGCAGTTCTTC
CASSLWTGGPYNEQFF
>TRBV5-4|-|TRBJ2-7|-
TGTGCCAGCAGCTTGAGCGGGTCCACCTACGAGCAGTACTTC
CASSLSGSTYEQYF
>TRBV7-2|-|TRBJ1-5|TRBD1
TGTGCCAGCAGCCCGGGGACAGGGGGCACCCTCAATCAGCCCCAGCATTTT
CASSPGTGGTLNQPQHF
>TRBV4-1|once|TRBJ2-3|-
TGCGCCAGCAGCCAAGTGGTCCCCCTAGCGACCTACACAGATACGCAGTATTTT
CASSQVVPLATYTDTQYF
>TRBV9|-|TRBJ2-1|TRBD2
TGTGCCAGCAGCGTAGACGGGAGGCAATACAATGAGCAGTTCTTC
CASSVDGRQYNEQFF
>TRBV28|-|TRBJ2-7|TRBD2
TGTGCCAGCAAATTGGGAGGGCCTTCCTACGAGCAGTACTTC
CASKLGGPSYEQYF
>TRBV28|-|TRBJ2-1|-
TGTGCCAGCAGTCCTGGCGTACTAGCATCTCGAGGAATATACAATGAGCAGTTCTTC
CASSPGVLASRGIYNEQFF
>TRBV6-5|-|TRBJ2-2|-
TGTGCCAGTCTGGCAGGACTTAACACCGGGGAGCTGTTTTTT
CASLAGLNTGELFF
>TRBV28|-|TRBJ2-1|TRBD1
TGTGCCAGCAGTTTCTTGGACAGGAGATACAATGAGCAGTTCTTC
CASSFLDRRYNEQFF
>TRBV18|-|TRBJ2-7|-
TGTGCCAGCTCACCTCGACAGACTTACGAGCAGTACTTC
CASSPRQTYEQYF
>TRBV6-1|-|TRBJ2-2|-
TGTGCCCTAGGGGGAGGCGGGAGGAACACCGGGGAGCTGTTTTTT
CALGGGGRNTGELFF